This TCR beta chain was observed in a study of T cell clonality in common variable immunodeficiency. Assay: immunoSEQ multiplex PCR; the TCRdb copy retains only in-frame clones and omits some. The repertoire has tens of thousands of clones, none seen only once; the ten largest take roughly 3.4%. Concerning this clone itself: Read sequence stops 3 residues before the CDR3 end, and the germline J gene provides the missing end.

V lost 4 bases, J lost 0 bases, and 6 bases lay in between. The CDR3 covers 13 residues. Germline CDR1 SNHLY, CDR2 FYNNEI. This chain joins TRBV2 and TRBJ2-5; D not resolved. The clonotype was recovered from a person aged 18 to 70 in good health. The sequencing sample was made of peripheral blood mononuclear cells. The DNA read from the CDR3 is TGTGCCAGCAGTGCCAGGTACCAAGAGACC. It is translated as CASSARYQET. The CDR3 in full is CASSARYQETQYF.